The TCR beta chain under discussion was sequenced for a study of regulatory T cells in long-lasting Graves disease. Study-level points and caveats: Favored usage of TRBV28, TRBJ1-2 and TRBJ2-5 was recorded in persistent disease. Patients with persistent disease shared around 2,700 public clonotypes, outpacing the approximately 920 shared by new patients.

This clonotype has a count of ten or more. The antigen is not known. V was cut by 7 bases and J by 7 bases, with 22 bases left in between. CDR3 length equals 15 residues. Arm-PCR of CDR3 regions and iRepertoire HTBI primers were used to build TCR beta libraries. TCRdb independently ran MiXCR on the multiplex PCR reads; one entry per CDR3 protein. The sample yields hundreds of thousands of distinct CDR3 sequences, 15% to 20% seen once. Regarding time point: newly diagnosed GD, antithyroid drugs for less than 3 months. Extracted PBMC RNA gave rise to the TCR library. The sample was also linked to a second study, of T cells in Graves' hyperthyroidism and ophthalmopathy. That paper adds: Researchers found most expanded thyroid clonotypes above 0.001 in blood as well. The model's output predicted ophthalmopathy at a median of around 6.9 months prior to onset.

This specimen consisted of peripheral blood mononuclear cells (PBMCs), obtained at new diagnosis, from a patient treated with antithyroid drugs. The sequence was collected from a woman younger than 45 with Graves disease. This chain uses TRBV12-3 or TRBV12-4 with TRBJ1-2, with D uncertain. The CDR3 sequence is CASMRSQGFMGGYTF. DNA for the CDR3: TGTGCCAGCATGAGGTCCCAAGGTTTCATGGGTGGCTACACCTTC.